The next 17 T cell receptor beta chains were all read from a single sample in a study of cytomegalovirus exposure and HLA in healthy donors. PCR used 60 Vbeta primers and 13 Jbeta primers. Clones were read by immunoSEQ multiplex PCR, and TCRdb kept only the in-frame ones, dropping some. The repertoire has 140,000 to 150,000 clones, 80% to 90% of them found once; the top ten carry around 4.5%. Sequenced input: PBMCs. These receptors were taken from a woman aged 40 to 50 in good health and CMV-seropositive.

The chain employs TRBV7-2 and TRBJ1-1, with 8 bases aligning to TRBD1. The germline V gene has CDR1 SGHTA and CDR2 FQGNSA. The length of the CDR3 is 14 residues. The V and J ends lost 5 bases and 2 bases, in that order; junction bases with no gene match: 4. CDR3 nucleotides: TGTGCCAGCAGCGTAGACAGGGGTAACACTGAAGCTTTCTTT. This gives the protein CASSVDRGNTEAFF.

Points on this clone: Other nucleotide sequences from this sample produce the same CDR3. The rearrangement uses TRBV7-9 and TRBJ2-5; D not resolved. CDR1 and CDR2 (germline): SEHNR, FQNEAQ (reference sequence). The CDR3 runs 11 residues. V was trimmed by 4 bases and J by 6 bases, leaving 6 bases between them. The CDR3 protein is CASSYSQTQYF. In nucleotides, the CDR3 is TGTGCCAGCAGCTACAGCCAGACCCAGTACTTC.

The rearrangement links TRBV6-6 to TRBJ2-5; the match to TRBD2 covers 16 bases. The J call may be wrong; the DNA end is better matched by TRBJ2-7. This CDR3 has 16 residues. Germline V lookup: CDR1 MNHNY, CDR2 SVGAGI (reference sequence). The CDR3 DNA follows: TGTGCCAGCAGTCCGGGACTAGCGGGAGGGGGGTACGAGCAGTACTTC. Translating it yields CASSPGLAGGGYEQYF.

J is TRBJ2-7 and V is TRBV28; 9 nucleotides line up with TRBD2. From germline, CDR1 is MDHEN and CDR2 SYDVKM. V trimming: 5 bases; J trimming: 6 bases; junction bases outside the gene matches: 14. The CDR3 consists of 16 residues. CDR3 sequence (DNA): TGTGCCAGCAGTGATCCCTCTCCGGGACTAGCCCTCGAGCAGTACTTC. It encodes CASSDPSPGLALEQYF.

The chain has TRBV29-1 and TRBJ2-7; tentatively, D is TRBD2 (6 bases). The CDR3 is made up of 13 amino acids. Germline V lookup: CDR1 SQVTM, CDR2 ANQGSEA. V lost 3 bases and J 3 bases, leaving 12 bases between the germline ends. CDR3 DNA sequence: TGCAGCGTTGAGCCAGCGGGTGGCTACGAGCAGTACTTC. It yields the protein CSVEPAGGYEQYF.

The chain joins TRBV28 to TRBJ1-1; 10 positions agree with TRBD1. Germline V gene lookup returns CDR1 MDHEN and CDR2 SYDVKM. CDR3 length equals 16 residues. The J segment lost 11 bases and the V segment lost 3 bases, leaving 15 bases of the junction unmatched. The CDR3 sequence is CASSFPMTGGQMQAFF. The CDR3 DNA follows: TGTGCCAGCAGTTTCCCCATGACAGGGGGCCAGATGCAGGCTTTCTTT.

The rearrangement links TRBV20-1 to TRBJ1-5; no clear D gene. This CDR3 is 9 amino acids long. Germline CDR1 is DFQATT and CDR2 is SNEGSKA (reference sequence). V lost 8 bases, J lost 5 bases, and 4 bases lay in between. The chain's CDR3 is CSTDQPQHF. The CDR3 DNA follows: TGCAGTACTGATCAGCCCCAGCATTTT.

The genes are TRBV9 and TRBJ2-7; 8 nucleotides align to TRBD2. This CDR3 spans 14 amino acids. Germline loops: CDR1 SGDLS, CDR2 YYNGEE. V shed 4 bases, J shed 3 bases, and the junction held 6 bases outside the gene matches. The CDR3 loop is CASSTSGTSYEQYF. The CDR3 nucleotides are TGTGCCAGCAGCACCTCCGGGACTAGCTACGAGCAGTACTTC.

CDR3 bases: TGTGCCAGTAGAAGGACAGGGCGGGGCTCCTACGAGCAGTACTTC. It codes for CASRRTGRGSYEQYF. The gene calls are TRBV19 and TRBJ2-7; 8 nucleotides line up with TRBD1. Trimming removed 6 bases from V and 0 bases from J; junction bases left unmatched: 7. Germline-derived CDR1 and CDR2 are LNHDA and SQIVND (reference sequence). This CDR3 has 15 residues.

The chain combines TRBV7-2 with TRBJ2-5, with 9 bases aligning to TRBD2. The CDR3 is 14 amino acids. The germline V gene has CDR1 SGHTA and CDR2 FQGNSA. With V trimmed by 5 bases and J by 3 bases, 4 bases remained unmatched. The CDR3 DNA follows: TGTGCCAGCAGCGGACTAGCGTTGGAAGAGACCCAGTACTTC. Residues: CASSGLALEETQYF.

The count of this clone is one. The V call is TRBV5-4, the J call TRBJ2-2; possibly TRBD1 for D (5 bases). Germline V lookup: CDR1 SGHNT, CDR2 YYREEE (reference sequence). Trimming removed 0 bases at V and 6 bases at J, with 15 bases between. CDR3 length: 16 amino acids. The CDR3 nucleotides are TGTGCCAGCAGCTTGGCTGCGGCAGGGAATGCCGGGGAGCTGTTTTTT. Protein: CASSLAAAGNAGELFF.

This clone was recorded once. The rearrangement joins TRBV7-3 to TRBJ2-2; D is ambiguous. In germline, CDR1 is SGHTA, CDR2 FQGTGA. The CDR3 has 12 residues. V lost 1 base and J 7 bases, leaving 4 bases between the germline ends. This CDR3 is CASSLRLGELFF. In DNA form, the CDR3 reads TGTGCCAGCAGCTTAAGGCTCGGGGAGCTGTTTTTT.

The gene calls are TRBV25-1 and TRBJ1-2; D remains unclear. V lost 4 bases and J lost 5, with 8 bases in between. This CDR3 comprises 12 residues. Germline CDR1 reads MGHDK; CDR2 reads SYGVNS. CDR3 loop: CASSGQRYGYTF. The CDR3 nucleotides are TGTGCCAGCAGTGGGCAGCGATATGGCTACACCTTC.

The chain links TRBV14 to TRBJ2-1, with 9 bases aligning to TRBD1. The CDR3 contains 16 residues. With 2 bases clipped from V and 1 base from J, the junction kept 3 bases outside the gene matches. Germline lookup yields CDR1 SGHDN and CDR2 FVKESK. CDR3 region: CASSQLTGGSYNEQFF. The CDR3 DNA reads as TGTGCCAGCAGCCAACTGACAGGGGGTTCCTACAATGAGCAGTTCTTC.

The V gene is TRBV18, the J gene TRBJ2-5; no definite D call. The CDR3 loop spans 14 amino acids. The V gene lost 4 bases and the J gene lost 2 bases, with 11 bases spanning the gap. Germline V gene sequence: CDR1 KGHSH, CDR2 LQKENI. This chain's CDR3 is CASSQYASQETQYF. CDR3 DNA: TGTGCCAGCTCACAATACGCGTCACAAGAGACCCAGTACTTC.

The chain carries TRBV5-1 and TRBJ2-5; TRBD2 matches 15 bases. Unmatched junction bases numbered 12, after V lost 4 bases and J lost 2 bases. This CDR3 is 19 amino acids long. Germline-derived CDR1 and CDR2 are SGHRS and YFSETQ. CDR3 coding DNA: TGCGCCAGCAGCACGCCCCCTTGGACTAGCGGGAGGGAACAAGAGACCCAGTACTTC. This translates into CASSTPPWTSGREQETQYF.

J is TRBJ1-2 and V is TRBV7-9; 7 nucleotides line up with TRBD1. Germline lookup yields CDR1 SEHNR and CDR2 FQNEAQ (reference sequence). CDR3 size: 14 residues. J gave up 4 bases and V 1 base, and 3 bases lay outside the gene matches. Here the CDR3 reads CASSLEGAIYGYTF. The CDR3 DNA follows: TGTGCCAGCAGCTTAGAGGGGGCGATCTATGGCTACACCTTC.